Ten or more counts support the clone carrying this TCR beta chain. Molecular barcoded adaptors covering alpha/delta and beta/gamma chains were used on approximately 400 ng RNA. TCRdb used MiXCR to reprocess the reads, holding one entry per CDR3 protein. The table includes some 20,000 distinct CDR3 sequences, approximately 20% detected once. These data are taken from a study of read filtering for tumor transcriptome and immune sequencing. The TCR sequence derives from a donor over 35 with multiple myeloma. Sequencing was carried out using a population of CD138-negative cells sorted from bone marrow.

CDR3 coding DNA: TGTGCCTGGACCCCGGGCCCGAACACTGAAGCTTTCTTT. This gives the protein CAWTPGPNTEAFF. The V call is TRBV30, the J call TRBJ1-1; D is ambiguous. Trimming shortened V by 4 bases and J by 1 base, and 10 bases separated the two germline ends. CDR1 is GTSNPN, CDR2 SVGIG, per germline (reference sequence). The CDR3 loop spans 13 amino acids.